This note documents a single TCR beta chain sequence. The entry originates in a study of control samples from healthy donors and cancer patients. The CDR3 has 13 residues. The germline V and J ends were trimmed by 4 bases and 5 bases, with 14 bases remaining between them. Germline-derived CDR1 and CDR2 are SQVTM and ANQGSEA. Here immunoSEQ multiplex PCR was the method, and the copy in TCRdb shows in-frame clones only, minus some. The table includes tens of thousands of clones, approximately 84% detected once. The sequencing sample was made of blood. This sequence joins TRBV29-1 and TRBJ1-1; weak D call: TRBD1 (6 bases). This TCR was recovered from a woman aged 45 to 65 in good health. The CDR3 loop reads CSVVEQGGTEAFF. For the CDR3, the DNA is TGCAGCGTTGTTGAACAGGGAGGGACTGAAGCTTTCTTT.